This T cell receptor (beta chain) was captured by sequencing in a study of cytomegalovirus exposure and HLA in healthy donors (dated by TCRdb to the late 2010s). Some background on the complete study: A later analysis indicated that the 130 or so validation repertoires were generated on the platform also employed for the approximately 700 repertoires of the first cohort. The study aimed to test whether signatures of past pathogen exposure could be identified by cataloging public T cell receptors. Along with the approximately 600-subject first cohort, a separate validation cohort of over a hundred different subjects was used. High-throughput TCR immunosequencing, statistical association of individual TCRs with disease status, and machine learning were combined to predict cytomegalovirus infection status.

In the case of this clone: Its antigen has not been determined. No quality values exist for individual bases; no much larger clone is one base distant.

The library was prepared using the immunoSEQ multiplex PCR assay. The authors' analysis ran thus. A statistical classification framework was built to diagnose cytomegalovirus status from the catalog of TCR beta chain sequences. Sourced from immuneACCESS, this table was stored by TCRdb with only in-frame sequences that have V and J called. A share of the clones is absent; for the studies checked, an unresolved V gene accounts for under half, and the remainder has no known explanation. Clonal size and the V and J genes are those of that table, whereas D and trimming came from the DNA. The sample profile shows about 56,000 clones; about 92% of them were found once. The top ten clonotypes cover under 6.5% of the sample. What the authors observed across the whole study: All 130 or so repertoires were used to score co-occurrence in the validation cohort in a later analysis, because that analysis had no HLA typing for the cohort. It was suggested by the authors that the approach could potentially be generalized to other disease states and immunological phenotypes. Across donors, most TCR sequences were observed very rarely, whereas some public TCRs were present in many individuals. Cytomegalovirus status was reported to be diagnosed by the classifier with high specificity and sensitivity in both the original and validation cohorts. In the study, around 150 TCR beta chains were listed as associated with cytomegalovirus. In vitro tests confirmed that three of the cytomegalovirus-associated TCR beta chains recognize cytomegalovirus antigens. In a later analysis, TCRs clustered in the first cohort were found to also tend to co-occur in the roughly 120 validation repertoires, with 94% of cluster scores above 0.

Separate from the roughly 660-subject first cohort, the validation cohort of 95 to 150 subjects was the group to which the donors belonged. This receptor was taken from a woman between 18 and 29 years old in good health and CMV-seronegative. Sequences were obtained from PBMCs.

DNA sequence: TGCGCCAGCAGAGAAGACAGCGGGGATGAGCAGTTCTTC. Translated, it gives CASREDSGDEQFF. The chain is encoded by TRBV10-2 joined to TRBJ2-1, and TRBD2 matches 7 of the central bases. V trim: 6 bases; J trim: 8 bases; unmatched bases: 7. Based on the germline V gene, the CDR1 and CDR2 sequences are WSHSY and SAAADI. Reading from cysteine to phenylalanine, the CDR3 counts 13 amino acids. The CDR3 DNA has 39 bases and is translated from base 1.